Included here is one T cell receptor (beta chain) sequence, with context. MiXCR was run by TCRdb on the RT-PCR reads, yielding one entry per CDR3 protein. The table has more than 600,000 distinct CDR3 sequences, 13% to 15% seen once; the top ten hold 3.6%. Germline loops: CDR1 MNHNS, CDR2 SASEGT. J gave up 4 bases and V 1 base, and 5 bases lay outside the gene matches. This CDR3 has 16 residues. The V gene is TRBV6-1, the J gene TRBJ1-1, with 11 positions matching TRBD1. The sequenced material came from memory CD4+ T cells from blood. The source is a female donor in good health, serving as a healthy control. CDR3 nucleotides: TGTGCCAGCAGTGAAGGGTATGGGACAGGGGGCACTGAAGCTTTCTTT. Translated, it gives CASSEGYGTGGTEAFF.